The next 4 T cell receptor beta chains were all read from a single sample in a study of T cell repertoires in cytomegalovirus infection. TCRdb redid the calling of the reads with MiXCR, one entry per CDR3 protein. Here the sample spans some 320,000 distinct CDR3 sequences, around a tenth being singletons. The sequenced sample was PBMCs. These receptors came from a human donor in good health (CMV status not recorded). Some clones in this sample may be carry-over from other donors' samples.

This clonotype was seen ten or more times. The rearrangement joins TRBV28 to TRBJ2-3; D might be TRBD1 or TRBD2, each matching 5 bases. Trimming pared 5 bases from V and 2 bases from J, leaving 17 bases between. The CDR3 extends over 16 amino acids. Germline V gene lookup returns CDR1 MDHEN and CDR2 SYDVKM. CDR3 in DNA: TGTGCCAGCAGTCCTAGGGGACGTGGCTTCACAGATACGCAGTATTTT. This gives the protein CASSPRGRGFTDTQYF.

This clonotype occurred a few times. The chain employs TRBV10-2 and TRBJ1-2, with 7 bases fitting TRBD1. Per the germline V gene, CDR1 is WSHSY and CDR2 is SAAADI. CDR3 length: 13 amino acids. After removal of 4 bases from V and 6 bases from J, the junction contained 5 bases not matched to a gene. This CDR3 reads CASSAGTVDGYTF. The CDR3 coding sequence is TGCGCCAGCAGTGCCGGGACAGTAGATGGCTACACCTTC.

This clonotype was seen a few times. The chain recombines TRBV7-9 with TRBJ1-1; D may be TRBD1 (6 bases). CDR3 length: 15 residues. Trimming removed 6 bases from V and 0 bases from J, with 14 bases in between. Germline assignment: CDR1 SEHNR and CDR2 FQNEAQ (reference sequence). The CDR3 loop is CASRFRGGMNTEAFF. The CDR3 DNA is TGTGCCAGCAGATTTAGAGGGGGGATGAACACTGAAGCTTTCTTT.

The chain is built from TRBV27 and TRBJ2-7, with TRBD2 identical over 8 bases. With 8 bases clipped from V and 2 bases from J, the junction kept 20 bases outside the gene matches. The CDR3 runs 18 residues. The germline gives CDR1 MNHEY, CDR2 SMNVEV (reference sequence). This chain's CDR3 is CASGREERERGTAYEQYF. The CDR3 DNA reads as TGTGCCAGCGGCAGAGAGGAGCGGGAGAGGGGGACCGCCTACGAGCAGTACTTC.